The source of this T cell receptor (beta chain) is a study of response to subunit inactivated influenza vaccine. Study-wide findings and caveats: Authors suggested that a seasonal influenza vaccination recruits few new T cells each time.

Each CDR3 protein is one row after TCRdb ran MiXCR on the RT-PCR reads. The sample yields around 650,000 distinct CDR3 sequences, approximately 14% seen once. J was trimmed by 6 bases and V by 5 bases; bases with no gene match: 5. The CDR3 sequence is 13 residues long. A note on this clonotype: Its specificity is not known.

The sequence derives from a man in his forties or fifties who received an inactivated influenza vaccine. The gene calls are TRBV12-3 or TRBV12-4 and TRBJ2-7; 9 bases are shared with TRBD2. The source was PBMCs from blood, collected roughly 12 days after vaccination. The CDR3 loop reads CASSHSGGGEQYF. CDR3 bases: TGTGCCAGCAGTCATAGCGGGGGTGGCGAGCAGTACTTC.